This T cell receptor beta chain was sequenced in a study of T cells in Graves' hyperthyroidism and ophthalmopathy. This clonotype has only a few counts. Lactation, pregnancy, other autoimmune disease or uncontrolled infection excluded patients. Amplification of TCR beta CDR3 regions used RNA as the template. When the TCR CDR3 underwent first-round RT-PCR, the HTBI primer set was used. TCRdb reprocessed the multiplex PCR reads with MiXCR, giving one entry per CDR3 protein. The profile shows some 210,000 distinct CDR3 sequences, 15% to 20% of them singletons. The TCR sequence derives from a man in his fifties with Graves' hyperthyroidism. Input material: blood.

In nucleotides, the CDR3 is TGCGCCAGCAGCCTATACCATTACCAAGAGACCCAGTACTTC. As protein: CASSLYHYQETQYF. V is TRBV4-1 and J is TRBJ2-5; no firm D call. The V and J ends lost 4 bases and 0 bases respectively, with 9 bases between them. Germline CDR1 is MGHRA and CDR2 is YSYEKL. This CDR3 has 14 residues.